The 27 T cell receptor beta chains below come from one sample, sequenced in a study of blood T cell repertoires in COVID-19. TCRdb's table, derived via immunoSEQ multiplex PCR, lists solely in-frame clones and lacks some. In the table there are 110,000 or so clones, more than 80% of which are singletons. The sequenced sample was peripheral blood. The source of these receptors is a woman in her fifties or sixties with COVID-19, enrolled during active disease.

The chain couples TRBV2 to TRBJ2-5; D call uncertain. The V end lost 8 bases, the J end lost 5 bases, and 18 bases lay between the germline ends. Per the germline V gene, CDR1 is SNHLY and CDR2 is FYNNEI. The length of the CDR3 is 14 residues. The CDR3 here is CASVGSKAIETQYF. As DNA, the CDR3 is TGTGCCAGCGTGGGCAGTAAGGCGATTGAGACCCAGTACTTC.

The chain has TRBV27 and TRBJ2-7, with TRBD1 matching 9 bases. The V gene's germline CDR1 is MNHEY and CDR2 SMNVEV (reference sequence). The CDR3 consists of 14 residues. V gave up 2 bases and J gave up 3 bases; unmatched junction bases: 2. Here the CDR3 DNA reads TGTGCCAGCAGTTTAGTGGACAGGGGCTACGAGCAGTACTTC. This encodes CASSLVDRGYEQYF.

The rearrangement joins TRBV4-3 to TRBJ1-6; no clear D gene. This CDR3 has 13 amino acids. CDR1 LGHNA and CDR2 YSLEER come from the germline V gene. V was shortened by 0 bases and J by 8 bases, with 5 bases between the two germline ends. CDR3 sequence: CASSQDADSPLHF. CDR3 bases: TGCGCCAGCAGCCAAGATGCAGATTCACCCCTCCACTTT.

The chain has TRBV6-5 and TRBJ1-5; the D gene is possibly TRBD1 (6 bases). CDR1 MNHEY and CDR2 SVGAGI come from the germline V gene. The CDR3 sequence is 13 residues long. V was pared by 6 bases and J by 7 bases, with 13 bases between. For the CDR3, the DNA is TGTGCCAGCAGCCGGGGGGGCGAACAGCCCCAGCATTTT. This sequence encodes CASSRGGEQPQHF.

The chain recombines TRBV7-2 with TRBJ2-2; 7 nucleotides match TRBD2. Germline V lookup: CDR1 SGHTA, CDR2 FQGNSA. The CDR3 covers 14 residues. V lost 5 bases, J lost 6 bases, and 6 bases stayed unmatched. The DNA for the CDR3 is TGTGCCAGCAGCCCGGGAGGTTCGGCCGGGGAGCTGTTTTTT. Translated, it gives CASSPGGSAGELFF.

This chain links TRBV2 with TRBJ1-3; 7 positions match TRBD1. The CDR3 covers 17 residues. The V gene end was trimmed by 1 base and the J gene end by 0 bases; junction bases not matched to a gene: 6. CDR1 SNHLY and CDR2 FYNNEI come from the germline V gene. CDR3 sequence (DNA): TGTGCCAGCAGTGAAGGAGGCAGGGGGGTCTCTGGAAACACCATATATTTT. It codes for CASSEGGRGVSGNTIYF.

The V gene is TRBV5-5, the J gene TRBJ1-5, with 7 bases matching TRBD1. CDR3 length equals 15 residues. V trimming: 1 base; J trimming: 2 bases; junction bases outside the gene matches: 3. Germline V lookup: CDR1 SGHKS, CDR2 YYEKEE (reference sequence). The CDR3 loop is CASSLRQGGNQPQHF. The CDR3 bases are TGTGCCAGCAGCTTGCGACAGGGCGGCAATCAGCCCCAGCATTTT.

The chain combines TRBV5-6 with TRBJ1-2; TRBD1 might be the D (5 bases). V lost 1 base to trimming and J lost 4 bases, with 11 bases between them. Germline V gene lookup returns CDR1 SGHDT and CDR2 YYEEEE. CDR3 size: 14 residues. In nucleotides, the CDR3 is TGTGCCAGCAGCTTGCCAGGGTTCTTCTATGGCTACACCTTC. It is translated as CASSLPGFFYGYTF.

This clone came up once. The junction does not match germline at one end; this may be a read error. The chain couples TRBV7-7 to TRBJ1-1, with D uncertain. The germline V gene encodes CDR1 SSHAT and CDR2 FNYEAQ (reference sequence). The length of the CDR3 is 16 residues. CDR3 residues: CASSSLPLTVGTEAFF. The CDR3 DNA reads TGTGCTAGCAGCTCCCTACCCCTTACGGTTGGCACTGAAGCTTTCTTT.

In this sample, this clone turned up a few times. The CDR3: CASSPTRGKIGGYTF. For the CDR3, the DNA is TGTGCCAGCAGCCCAACAAGGGGGAAAATAGGTGGCTACACCTTC. The chain couples TRBV7-3 to TRBJ1-2, with a possible D match to TRBD1 (6 bases). The CDR3 length is 15 residues. V dropped 5 bases and J dropped 7 bases, with 20 bases sitting between them. Per germline, CDR1 SGHTA and CDR2 FQGTGA.

This clone came up many times. J is TRBJ1-1 and V is TRBV10-3, with TRBD1 matching over 7 bases. CDR1 is ENHRY, CDR2 SYGVKD, per germline. Unmatched junction bases numbered 4, after V lost 8 bases and J lost 4 bases. This CDR3 comprises 12 residues. The CDR3 DNA follows: TGTGCCATCGGGGGACAGTCCACTGAAGCTTTCTTT. Its protein product is CAIGGQSTEAFF.

This chain connects TRBV9 to TRBJ1-6; D may be TRBD1 (5 bases). Germline V gives CDR1 SGDLS, CDR2 YYNGEE. The CDR3 sequence is 14 residues long. The V end lost 0 bases, the J end lost 6 bases, and 7 bases lay between the germline ends. Here the CDR3 reads CASSVVGGNSPLHF. The CDR3 DNA sequence: TGTGCCAGCAGCGTAGTGGGGGGTAATTCACCCCTCCACTTT.

The chain couples TRBV10-3 to TRBJ1-1, with TRBD1 identical over 7 bases. Germline V gene lookup returns CDR1 ENHRY and CDR2 SYGVKD. With 3 bases clipped from V and 4 bases from J, the junction kept 5 bases outside the gene matches. The CDR3 has 14 residues. CDR3 nucleotide sequence: TGTGCCATCAGTGACGACTCAGGGGGCACTGAAGCTTTCTTT. It yields the protein CAISDDSGGTEAFF.

The chain has TRBV5-6 and TRBJ2-7; 9 bases agree with TRBD1. Germline V gene sequence: CDR1 SGHDT, CDR2 YYEEEE. Trimming took 4 bases from V and 5 from J; bases not matched to a gene: 13. The CDR3 is 16 amino acids. In DNA, the CDR3 is TGTGCCAGCAGCGAAAATAGGGACAGGGTAATCGACGAGCAGTACTTC. It codes for CASSENRDRVIDEQYF.

The chain has TRBV21-1 and TRBJ1-1; the table's TRBD1 call for D was not verified on the DNA. TRBV21-1 is designated a pseudogene. CDR3 length: 16 amino acids. CDR3 sequence (DNA): TGTGCCAGCAGCGCCCCTATGAACAGAGAACTCACTGAAGCTTTCTTT. Protein: CASSAPMNRELTEAFF.

The V gene is TRBV2, the J gene TRBJ1-1, with TRBD1 as a possible D gene (5 bases). Trimming took 6 bases from V and 4 from J, leaving 15 bases between them. Looked up from germline, CDR1 is SNHLY and CDR2 is FYNNEI. CDR3 length: 14 residues. CDR3 loop: CASRGGDFTTEAFF. The CDR3 DNA is TGTGCCAGCAGGGGAGGGGATTTCACCACTGAAGCTTTCTTT.

DNA of the CDR3: TGTGCCTGGAGTGTGCCACACAACAGGGACTACGAGCAGTACTTC. This translates into CAWSVPHNRDYEQYF. V gene TRBV30 combines with J gene TRBJ2-7, with D possibly matching TRBD1 (6 bases). Between the trimmed V and J ends, which lost 0 bases and 3 bases, there was a span of 15 bases. Germline CDR1 and CDR2: GTSNPN and SVGIG (reference sequence). The CDR3 extends over 15 amino acids.

The chain combines TRBV7-9 with TRBJ2-1, with D possibly being TRBD1 (6 bases). V lost 4 bases and J 9 bases, leaving 16 bases between the germline ends. The germline V gene encodes CDR1 SEHNR and CDR2 FQNEAQ (reference sequence). This CDR3 has 14 residues. Written as DNA, the CDR3 is TGTGCCAGCAGCTCCGACATGGGGGCGCTTGAGCAGTTCTTC. It translates to CASSSDMGALEQFF.

The chain uses TRBV4-3 and TRBJ2-7; D is possibly TRBD1 (5 bases). V shed 1 base and J shed 0 bases, with 10 bases lying between them. CDR1 is LGHNA and CDR2 is YSLEER in the germline V gene. The CDR3 sequence is 15 residues long. CDR3 in amino acids: CASSQGYRSSYEQYF. CDR3 nucleotides: TGCGCCAGCAGCCAAGGCTACAGGTCCTCCTACGAGCAGTACTTC.

J is TRBJ2-7 and V is TRBV6-2 or TRBV6-3, with 8 bases identical to TRBD1. J was trimmed by 2 bases and V by 6 bases; bases with no gene match: 9. Germline CDR1 and CDR2: MNHEY and SVGEGT. The CDR3 extends over 15 amino acids. This CDR3 reads CASSSNRQGTYEQYF. As DNA, the CDR3 is TGTGCCAGCAGCTCAAATAGACAGGGGACCTACGAGCAGTACTTC.

The chain couples TRBV9 to TRBJ2-7; D is possibly TRBD2 (6 bases). Deletions cut 1 base from V and 5 bases from J, with 10 bases between. The CDR3 contains 13 residues. Germline V gene data show CDR1 as SGDLS and CDR2 as YYNGEE. CDR3 loop: CASSVSGVDEQYF. The CDR3 coding sequence is TGTGCCAGCAGCGTATCGGGGGTTGACGAGCAGTACTTC.

V usage is TRBV6-2 or TRBV6-3 and J usage is TRBJ2-2, with D maybe TRBD1 (6 bases). This CDR3 is 16 amino acids long. Trimming took 4 bases from V and 1 from J, leaving 13 bases between them. Germline V gene lookup returns CDR1 MNHEY and CDR2 SVGEGT. CDR3 amino acids: CASSSARDKNTGELFF. In DNA form, the CDR3 reads TGTGCCAGCAGTTCCGCCCGGGACAAGAACACCGGGGAGCTGTTTTTT.

This clone was picked up one time. This chain connects TRBV12-3 or TRBV12-4 to TRBJ1-2; D may be TRBD1 (6 bases). The CDR3 is made up of 13 amino acids. V shed 7 bases and J shed 7 bases, with 16 bases lying between them. CDR3 coding DNA: TGTGCCAGCACTCGGGGGGGGGCTGTTGGCTACACCTTC. Protein sequence: CASTRGGAVGYTF.

Only a few counts were recorded for this clone. The chain links TRBV15 to TRBJ2-2; unclear D gene. The CDR3 runs to 14 residues. Germline loops: CDR1 LNHNV, CDR2 YYDKDF (reference sequence). V gave up 3 bases and J gave up 5 bases, with 10 bases separating them. The CDR3 protein is CATSRVYGTGELFF. DNA for the CDR3: TGTGCCACCAGCAGGGTCTACGGGACCGGGGAGCTGTTTTTT. The full variable domain, in which reference TRBV15 and TRBJ2-2 provide the parts outside the CDR3, is DAMVIQNPRYQVTQFGKPVTLSCSQTLNHNVMYWYQQKSSQAPKLLFHYYDKDFNNEADTPDNFQSRRPNTSFCFLDIRSPGLGDTAMYLCATSRVYGTGELFFGEGSRLTVL.

The rearrangement uses TRBV6-5 and TRBJ1-2, with a tentative D call TRBD1 (6 bases). V was cut by 9 bases and J by 8 bases, with 16 bases left in between. CDR1 is MNHEY and CDR2 is SVGAGI in the germline V gene. This CDR3 is built from 12 residues. The CDR3: CASMGAPGGYTF. CDR3 in DNA: TGTGCCAGTATGGGGGCGCCGGGGGGCTACACCTTC.

This clone was seen a handful of times. This sequence joins TRBV19 and TRBJ1-2, with 10 bases fitting TRBD1. The CDR3 sequence is 15 residues long. V gave up 3 bases and J gave up 2 bases; unmatched junction bases: 3. Per germline, CDR1 LNHDA and CDR2 SQIVND (reference sequence). CDR3 sequence reads: CASSIRGQGNYGYTF. The CDR3 nucleotides are TGTGCCAGTAGTATCCGGGGACAGGGGAACTATGGCTACACCTTC. Based on the CDR3 plus reference TRBV19 and TRBJ1-2, the full variable domain is DGGITQSPKYLFRKEGQNVTLSCEQNLNHDAMYWYRQDPGQGLRLIYYSQIVNDFQKGDIAEGYSVSREKKESFPLTVTSAQKNPTAFYLCASSIRGQGNYGYTFGSGTRLTVV.

The chain links TRBV7-9 to TRBJ2-7; a possible D gene is TRBD1 (5 bases). The V end was cut by 1 base, the J end by 1 base, with 8 bases between. CDR1 and CDR2 from the germline V gene are SEHNR and FQNEAQ (reference sequence). The CDR3 length is 14 residues. CDR3 DNA sequence: TGTGCCAGCAGCTTAGAAGGGGTGTCCTACGAGCAGTACTTC. It codes for CASSLEGVSYEQYF.